The 5 T cell receptor beta chains in this list originate from one sample, sequenced in a study of T-cell reconstitution after alpha-beta-depleted transplantation in children. Study-level results: Counts and diversity of T cells one year after transplant came mostly from newly produced T cells.

Unique molecular identifiers were built into the TCRbeta library. TCRdb re-called the PCR reads through MiXCR, storing one row per CDR3 protein. The sample includes about 300,000 distinct CDR3 sequences, less than 9.5% seen only once; the top ten take about 8.2%. No cognate antigen is known for these TCRs. Sequenced material: peripheral blood, taken 360 days after TCRalphabeta/CD19-depleted stem cell transplant. Receptors were obtained from a female patient aged 2-9 years who had a stem cell transplant for Fanconi anemia, so the T cells may come from the graft donor.

This rearrangement joins TRBV5-1 to TRBJ2-7; 9 bases line up with TRBD1. The CDR3 extends over 14 amino acids. The germline gives CDR1 SGHRS, CDR2 YFSETQ. J gave up 4 bases and V 0 bases, and 2 bases lay outside the gene matches. DNA for the CDR3: TGCGCCAGCAGCTTGGGACAGGGGGTTTACGAGCAGTACTTC. It is translated as CASSLGQGVYEQYF.

The gene calls are TRBV20-1 and TRBJ2-1; D ambiguous. The V gene's germline CDR1 is DFQATT and CDR2 SNEGSKA (reference sequence). The CDR3 runs to 11 residues. In DNA, the CDR3 is TGCATATCCAAATGGGACAATGAGCAGTTCTTC. Translation gives CISKWDNEQFF.

This clonotype was detected many times. The chain combines TRBV29-1 with TRBJ2-7; 8 bases agree with TRBD1. Germline assignment: CDR1 SQVTM and CDR2 ANQGSEA. The CDR3 length is 12 residues. The V segment lost 8 bases and the J segment 2 bases; nucleotides outside the gene matches: 5. The CDR3: CSIGQGPYEQYF. CDR3 in DNA: TGCAGCATAGGACAGGGTCCCTACGAGCAGTACTTC.

In its sample, this clonotype was seen many times. This sequence joins TRBV7-8 and TRBJ2-5, with 10 bases identical to TRBD1. This CDR3 region has 15 residues. CDR1 is SGHVS, CDR2 FQNEAQ, per germline. V lost 4 bases, J lost 5 bases, and 7 bases stayed unmatched. CDR3 loop: CASSYDRGPRETQYF. CDR3 nucleotide sequence: TGTGCCAGCAGCTACGACAGGGGGCCTAGGGAGACCCAGTACTTC.

This clonotype was detected only a few times. The V and J genes are TRBV18 and TRBJ2-3; possibly TRBD2 for D (5 bases). V dropped 2 bases and J dropped 5 bases, with 8 bases sitting between them. CDR1 is KGHSH and CDR2 is LQKENI in the germline V gene. This CDR3 spans 13 amino acids. This chain's CDR3 is CASSPIEGDTQYF. CDR3 bases: TGTGCCAGCTCACCAATCGAGGGAGATACGCAGTATTTT.